This T cell receptor beta chain was obtained from a study of blood T cell repertoires in COVID-19 (dated by TCRdb to about 2020). For the study in its entirety: Samples from collaborators originated in the United States, Italy and Spain and spanned both the acute and convalescent phases of COVID-19. Deeply sampled blood TCRbeta repertoires from subjects exposed to, actively infected with, or recovered from COVID-19 were included in the dataset. Samples were obtained from the ongoing ImmuneRACE study (first 160 participants) and from about 1,300 subjects provided by 6 global collaborators. The prospective study material was composed of cDNA or gDNA derived from T cells, B-cell-depleted T cells, or PBMCs. Where available, HLA class I and class II types were taken from metadata supplied by the sample provider and were not determined by assay-based typing. A de-identified subject ID, COVID-19 status, age in years and sex were almost always included in the sample metadata. The repertoires were released in a freely available public database meant as a resource for research on the immune response to SARS-CoV-2. The research as a whole found: How much clinical and demographic metadata was included differed by source and by participant, and the metadata was provided uncurated.

The CDR3 sequence holds 15 residues, the cysteine and phenylalanine included. Only the CDR3 region is kept as DNA, spanning 45 bases read in frame from base 1. CDR1 MDHEN and CDR2 SYDVKM are derived from the germline V gene. After removal of 3 bases from V and 0 bases from J, the junction retains 2 bases not matched to a gene. TCRbeta CDR3 regions were amplified from genomic DNA using the immunoSEQ Assay, a bias-controlled multiplex PCR. Per the original workflow: The number of nucleated cells in each sample was estimated by amplification of reference gene primers within the assay. To quantify the absolute abundance of each unique TCRbeta CDR3 rearrangement, sequence reads were collapsed and filtered. For each sample, productive Simpson clonality was calculated as the square root of Simpson's diversity index over productive rearrangements. TCRdb retrieved this table from immuneACCESS and kept in-frame rearrangements only. Not all clones are present; in checked studies, unresolved V genes account for under half, and no reason is known for the remainder. That table supplies the V and J calls and clone size; D and trimming were determined from the DNA. Present in this sample are around 160,000 clones, around four fifths of which were seen just once. The top ten constitute under 15% of the sample.

Participants in the prospective study were aged about 18 to 89 years, lived in 20 to 30 United States geographic areas, and enrolled through a virtual design. In the prospective study, participants were assigned to cohorts based on the clinical history participants reported in a screening survey and a study questionnaire. Recovered participants in ImmuneRACE Cohort 3 were defined as having two consecutive negative NP/OP PCR tests, clearance from a healthcare professional, or resolution of symptoms. Each participant in the prospective study had whole blood, serum and a nasopharyngeal or oropharyngeal swab collected by mobile phlebotomists. Additional blood draws and questionnaires over an approximately two-month period could optionally be provided by prospective study participants. Prospective study blood samples were shipped either frozen or at room temperature before DNA extraction. Turning to this clone: No cognate antigen has been identified for it. The record has no base qualities; no much larger clone is one base away.

The sequenced sample was PBMCs or T cells enriched from blood (not recorded which). The sequence is built from TRBV28 and TRBJ2-1; 7 junctional bases match TRBD1. The sequence was collected from a woman aged 55-69 years who had recovered from COVID-19. The CDR3 region has the sequence CASSLTGFSYNEQFF. The sequenced DNA is TGTGCCAGCAGTTTGACAGGGTTCTCCTACAATGAGCAGTTCTTC.